This TCR beta chain originates from a study of T cell responses to AZD1222 COVID-19 vaccine. In regard to this clone: Its target is unknown.

Study-level findings and limits: In a largely white British group with more females than males, clonal diversity was possibly underestimated. Unmutated regions of variants are reportedly targeted by nearly half of spike-specific TCRs. Baseline seropositivity occurred in only a handful of AZD1222 recipients. Spike-specific TCR breadth rose after two AZD1222 doses, and depth rose as well.

Libraries were prepared by immunoSEQ multiplex PCR; TCRdb keeps only in-frame clonotypes and omits some of them. The sample records 120,000 to 150,000 clones, just over 90% being singletons. Material: peripheral blood, obtained on day 0 of MenACWY control vaccination. The TCR was taken from an adult in good health.

CDR3 protein: CASSYGGTYNEQFF. CDR3 coding DNA: TGTGCCAGCAGTTACGGGGGCACTTACAATGAGCAGTTCTTC. The V gene is TRBV6-2 or TRBV6-3, the J gene TRBJ2-1; TRBD1 might be the D (6 bases). The germline V gene has CDR1 MNHEY and CDR2 SVGEGT. The CDR3 runs to 14 residues. The V and J ends lost 2 bases and 4 bases respectively, with 9 bases between them.